This entry is about one TCR beta chain. Antigen: not known. The repertoire was sequenced with immunoSEQ multiplex PCR; TCRdb's copy has only in-frame clones and lacks some. This sample has around 61,000 clones, with roughly 80% found just once. This entry belongs to a study of a mutant IDH1 vaccine in newly diagnosed glioma. Trimming removed 1 base from V and 6 bases from J, with 7 bases in between. This CDR3 has 12 amino acids. CDR1 and CDR2 from the germline V gene are KGHSH and LQKENI. Time point here: week 47, end of study. The investigators gave 300 ug of mutant IDH1 20-mer peptide in each vaccine dose, together with topical imiquimod.

The origin of this receptor is a man between 50 and 59 years old with glioma. This chain connects TRBV18 to TRBJ2-7; no reliable D call. Sequencing used PBMCs, obtained from a glioma patient whose treatment included an IDH1 peptide vaccine. The CDR3 sequence: CASSPLTAEQYF. In nucleotides, the CDR3 is TGTGCCAGCTCACCACTCACAGCCGAGCAGTACTTC.